These 21 T cell receptor beta chains came from one sample sequenced in a study of shared clonotypes between healthy human individuals. The data were produced by immunoSEQ multiplex PCR, yet TCRdb's version contains in-frame clones alone and is incomplete. The sample includes around 2,000,000 clones, about 95% of them seen just once. Positively selected for CCR7, the CD45RO-negative cells used as naive CD8 cells excluded terminally differentiated effector memory CD45RA+ cells. The sample was naive CD8+ T cells sorted from blood. These receptor sequences come from a man younger than 35 in good health.

This chain joins TRBV5-6 and TRBJ2-5; 9 bases map to TRBD2. J lost 2 bases, V lost 4 bases, and 9 bases had no gene match. CDR3 size: 16 residues. Germline V gives CDR1 SGHDT, CDR2 YYEEEE. The CDR3, as DNA: TGTGCCAGCAGCCCTCATGGCGGGAGGGTACAAGAGACCCAGTACTTC. This codes for CASSPHGGRVQETQYF.

This clone showed up just once. CDR3 DNA: TGTGCCAGTATTCAGGGAGGAGAGGAGACCCAGTACTTC. Protein: CASIQGGEETQYF. V and J are TRBV7-9 and TRBJ2-5, with a weak D call TRBD2 (6 bases). V was cut by 9 bases and J by 5 bases, with 16 bases left in between. There are 13 residues in the CDR3. Germline V gene sequence: CDR1 SEHNR, CDR2 FQNEAQ (reference sequence).

CDR3 sequence reads: CAWSVTGPGTEAFF. DNA for the CDR3: TGTGCCTGGAGTGTTACCGGCCCCGGGACTGAAGCTTTCTTT. The J gene is TRBJ1-1, the V gene TRBV30, with unresolved D. Per the germline V gene, CDR1 is GTSNPN and CDR2 is SVGIG (reference sequence). The CDR3 totals 14 residues. V dropped 0 bases and J dropped 5 bases, with 13 bases sitting between them. Full variable domain (remainder filled in from reference TRBV30 and TRBJ1-1): SQTIHQWPATLVQPVGSPLSLECTVEGTSNPNLYWYRQAAGRGLQLLFYSVGIGQISSEVPQNLSASRPQDRQFILSSKKLLLSDSGFYLCAWSVTGPGTEAFFGQGTRLTVV.

The chain recombines TRBV4-1 with TRBJ2-1, with 7 bases that match TRBD1. The germline V gene encodes CDR1 MGHRA and CDR2 YSYEKL. CDR3 length equals 15 residues. V shed 3 bases and J 0 bases; nucleotides not matched to a gene: 2. CDR3 nucleotides: TGCGCCAGCAGCCAGGCAGGGGGCTCCTACAATGAGCAGTTCTTC. It translates to CASSQAGGSYNEQFF.

The CDR3 protein is CATAAGLAYEQYF. DNA for the CDR3: TGCGCCACCGCGGCAGGACTAGCCTACGAGCAGTACTTC. V and J are TRBV10-2 and TRBJ2-7; TRBD2 matches 7 bases. Germline CDR1 and CDR2: WSHSY and SAAADI. Unmatched junction bases numbered 8, after V lost 10 bases and J lost 2 bases. The CDR3 consists of 13 residues.

V and J are TRBV14 and TRBJ2-7; 11 bases agree with TRBD1. The CDR3 loop spans 15 amino acids. Germline V gives CDR1 SGHDN, CDR2 FVKESK. V gave up 2 bases and J gave up 5 bases; unmatched junction bases: 5. The CDR3: CASSQIGQGADEQYF. CDR3 coding DNA: TGTGCCAGCAGCCAAATCGGACAGGGGGCTGACGAGCAGTACTTC. Combining the CDR3 with reference TRBV14 and TRBJ2-7 gives the whole variable domain EAGVTQFPSHSVIEKGQTVTLRCDPISGHDNLYWYRRVMGKEIKFLLHFVKESKQDESGMPNNRFLAERTGGTYSTLKVQPAELEDSGVYFCASSQIGQGADEQYFGPGTRLTVT.

The genes are TRBV18 and TRBJ1-6, with D perhaps TRBD1 (6 bases). The CDR3 covers 14 residues. Germline values: CDR1 KGHSH, CDR2 LQKENI. V lost 4 bases and J 6 bases, leaving 10 bases between the germline ends. CDR3 coding DNA: TGTGCCAGCTCACTCGACAGGATTAATTCACCCCTCCACTTT. This sequence encodes CASSLDRINSPLHF. The variable domain in full, with the rest retrieved from reference TRBV18 and TRBJ1-6, is NAGVMQNPRHLVRRRGQEARLRCSPMKGHSHVYWYRQLPEEGLKFMVYLQKENIIDESGMPKERFSAEFPKEGPSILRIQQVVRGDSAAYFCASSLDRINSPLHFGNGTRLTVT.

The chain joins TRBV4-1 to TRBJ2-1; 8 bases agree with TRBD2. Per germline, CDR1 MGHRA and CDR2 YSYEKL. V was pared by 5 bases and J by 0 bases, with 6 bases of the junction left unmatched. CDR3 length: 16 residues. The CDR3 nucleotides are TGCGCCAGCAGCAGACTAGCGACCAACTCCTACAATGAGCAGTTCTTC. This translates into CASSRLATNSYNEQFF.

V gene TRBV5-6 combines with J gene TRBJ2-1, with 13 bases that match TRBD2. V was pared by 2 bases and J by 4 bases, with 3 bases of the junction left unmatched. Germline CDR1 SGHDT, CDR2 YYEEEE. The CDR3 has 16 amino acids. The CDR3 sequence is CASSFGTSGDYNEQFF. DNA for the CDR3: TGTGCCAGCAGCTTCGGGACTAGCGGGGATTACAATGAGCAGTTCTTC.

For this clone: Other DNA sequences of this sample code for an identical CDR3. This chain uses TRBV5-1 with TRBJ2-7; 10 bases agree with TRBD1. CDR1 is SGHRS and CDR2 is YFSETQ in the germline V gene. CDR3 size: 14 residues. V dropped 2 bases and J dropped 4; count of bases not matched to a gene: 3. The DNA for the CDR3 is TGCGCCAGCAGCTTTAGACAGGGGGCTTACGAGCAGTACTTC. It translates to CASSFRQGAYEQYF.

The chain is built from TRBV27 and TRBJ2-1; 9 bases agree with TRBD1. The germline V gene has CDR1 MNHEY and CDR2 SMNVEV (reference sequence). CDR3 length equals 14 residues. J gave up 7 bases and V 7 bases, and 8 bases lay outside the gene matches. Written as DNA, the CDR3 is TGTGCCAGCACACAACAGGGGGCGGGAAATGAGCAGTTCTTC. It codes for CASTQQGAGNEQFF.

The V gene is TRBV7-2, the J gene TRBJ1-1, with D tentatively TRBD1 (5 bases). Trimming took 1 base from V and 4 from J, leaving 7 bases between them. Germline-derived CDR1 and CDR2 are SGHTA and FQGNSA. This CDR3 has 13 residues. The CDR3 region is CASSLVRATEAFF. The CDR3, as DNA: TGTGCCAGCAGCTTAGTCAGGGCCACTGAAGCTTTCTTT.

V usage is TRBV5-8 and J usage is TRBJ2-7; 13 bases line up with TRBD2. The J segment lost 5 bases and the V segment lost 2 bases, leaving 4 bases of the junction unmatched. The germline CDR1 and CDR2 sequences are SGHTS and YDEGEE. This CDR3 comprises 15 residues. The CDR3 DNA sequence: TGTGCCAGCAGCTTTTGGACTAGCGGGAGAAACGAGCAGTACTTC. This encodes CASSFWTSGRNEQYF.

CDR3 sequence (DNA): TGTGCCAGCAGTGGAGGACTAGCGGGAGGGTCCGGGGAGCTGTTTTTT. Residues: CASSGGLAGGSGELFF. The V gene is TRBV6-1, the J gene TRBJ2-2; 15 bases fit TRBD2. The CDR3 covers 16 residues. The ends lost 4 bases at V and 6 bases at J; junction bases unmatched: 3. In germline, CDR1 is MNHNS, CDR2 SASEGT.

The chain has TRBV14 and TRBJ2-7; 11 positions agree with TRBD1. This CDR3 is built from 15 residues. The germline V gene encodes CDR1 SGHDN and CDR2 FVKESK. The trim removed 2 bases at V and 4 bases at J, leaving 4 bases unmatched. The CDR3 DNA sequence: TGTGCCAGCAGCCAACCAGGACAGGGGGCGTACGAGCAGTACTTC. Translated: CASSQPGQGAYEQYF.

The gene calls are TRBV7-6 and TRBJ2-1, with 8 bases fitting TRBD1. V gave up 0 bases and J gave up 7 bases; unmatched junction bases: 2. The CDR3 loop spans 14 amino acids. Looked up from germline, CDR1 is SGHVS and CDR2 is FNYEAQ. CDR3 amino acids: CASSLATGDNEQFF. Written as DNA, the CDR3 is TGTGCCAGCAGCTTAGCGACAGGGGATAATGAGCAGTTCTTC.

Comment on this clone: This specimen includes other DNA sequences encoding the same CDR3. The rearrangement links TRBV7-2 to TRBJ2-7; D is unclear. With 1 base removed from V and 3 bases from J, the gap between germline ends came to 7 bases. The germline V gene encodes CDR1 SGHTA and CDR2 FQGNSA. CDR3 length equals 13 residues. CDR3 amino acids: CASSLVTGYEQYF. The CDR3 DNA is TGTGCCAGCAGCTTAGTGACGGGCTACGAGCAGTACTTC. Looking up the rest from reference TRBV7-2 and TRBJ2-7 gives the full variable domain: GAGVSQSPSNKVTEKGKDVELRCDPISGHTALYWYRQSLGQGLEFLIYFQGNSAPDKSGLPSDRFSAERTGGSVSTLTIQRTQQEDSAVYLCASSLVTGYEQYFGPGTRLTVT.

The genes are TRBV11-2 and TRBJ1-6, with 8 bases fitting TRBD1. The J segment lost 10 bases and the V segment lost 5 bases, leaving 7 bases of the junction unmatched. This CDR3 contains 14 residues. The V gene's germline CDR1 is SGHAT and CDR2 FQNNGV. CDR3 DNA: TGTGCCAGCAGCCAAGGACAGGGTCGATCACCCCTCCACTTT. Amino acids: CASSQGQGRSPLHF. Filled out from reference TRBV11-2 and TRBJ1-6, the complete variable domain reads EAGVAQSPRYKIIEKRQSVAFWCNPISGHATLYWYQQILGQGPKLLIQFQNNGVVDDSQLPKDRFSAERLKGVDSTLKIQPAKLEDSAVYLCASSQGQGRSPLHFGNGTRLTVT.

This clone was counted a single time. This chain uses TRBV15 with TRBJ2-6, with D uncertain. The V and J ends lost 8 bases and 1 base respectively, with 15 bases between them. This CDR3 region has 16 residues. Looked up from germline, CDR1 is LNHNV and CDR2 is YYDKDF (reference sequence). CDR3 sequence reads: CATSSIVGSGANVLTF. As DNA, the CDR3 is TGTGCCACCTCGTCCATAGTGGGGTCTGGGGCCAACGTCCTGACTTTC.

The chain combines TRBV5-4 with TRBJ2-3, with unresolved D. The germline V and J ends were trimmed by 4 bases and 4 bases, with 13 bases remaining between them. CDR1 is SGHNT, CDR2 YYREEE, per germline (reference sequence). The CDR3 has 14 residues. The CDR3: CASSLGPAADTQYF. Written as DNA, the CDR3 is TGTGCCAGCAGCCTCGGGCCGGCCGCAGATACGCAGTATTTT.

This clone was picked up one time. The chain has TRBV28 and TRBJ2-7; D tentatively fits TRBD1 or TRBD2 (5 bases each). Germline CDR1 is MDHEN and CDR2 is SYDVKM. The CDR3 has 12 residues. V was cut by 5 bases and J by 2 bases, with 7 bases left in between. Here the CDR3 reads CASSGGPYEQYF. CDR3 coding DNA: TGTGCCAGCAGTGGGGGACCCTACGAGCAGTACTTC.